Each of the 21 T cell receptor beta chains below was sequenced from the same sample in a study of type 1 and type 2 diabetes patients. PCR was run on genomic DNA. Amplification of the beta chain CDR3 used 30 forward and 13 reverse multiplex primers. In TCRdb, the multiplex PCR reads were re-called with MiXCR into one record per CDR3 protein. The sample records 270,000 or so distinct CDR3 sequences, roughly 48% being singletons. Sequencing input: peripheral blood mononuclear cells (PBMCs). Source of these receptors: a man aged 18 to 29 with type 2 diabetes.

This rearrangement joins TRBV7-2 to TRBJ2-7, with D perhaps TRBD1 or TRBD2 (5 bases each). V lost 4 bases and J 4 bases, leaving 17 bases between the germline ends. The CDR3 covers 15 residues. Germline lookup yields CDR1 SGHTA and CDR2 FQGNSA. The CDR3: CASSSEGSTRYEQYF. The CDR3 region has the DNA TGTGCCAGCAGCTCTGAGGGGAGCACACGATACGAGCAGTACTTC. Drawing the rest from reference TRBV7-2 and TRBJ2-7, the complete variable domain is GAGVSQSPSNKVTEKGKDVELRCDPISGHTALYWYRQSLGQGLEFLIYFQGNSAPDKSGLPSDRFSAERTGGSVSTLTIQRTQQEDSAVYLCASSSEGSTRYEQYFGPGTRLTVT.

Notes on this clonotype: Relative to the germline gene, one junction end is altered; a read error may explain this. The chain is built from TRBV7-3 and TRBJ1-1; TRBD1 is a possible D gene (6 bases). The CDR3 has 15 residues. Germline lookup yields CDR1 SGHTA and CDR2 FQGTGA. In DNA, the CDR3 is TGTGCCAGCAGCTTAACGGGCGCAGGGGTGACTGAAGCTTCCTTT. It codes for CASSLTGAGVTEASF.

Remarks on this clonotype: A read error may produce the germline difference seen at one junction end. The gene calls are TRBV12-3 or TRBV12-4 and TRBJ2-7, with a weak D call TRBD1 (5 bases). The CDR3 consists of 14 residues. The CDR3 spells CAISESGAYNEQYF. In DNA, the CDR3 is TGTGCCATCAGTGAGTCTGGGGCCTACAACGAGCAGTACTTC.

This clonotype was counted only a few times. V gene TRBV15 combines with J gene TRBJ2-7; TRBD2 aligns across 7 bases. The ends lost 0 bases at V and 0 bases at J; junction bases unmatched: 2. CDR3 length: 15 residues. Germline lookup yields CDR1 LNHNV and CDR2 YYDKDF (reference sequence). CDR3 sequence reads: CATSRDTSDSYEQYF. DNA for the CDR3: TGTGCCACCAGCAGAGACACTAGCGACTCCTACGAGCAGTACTTC.

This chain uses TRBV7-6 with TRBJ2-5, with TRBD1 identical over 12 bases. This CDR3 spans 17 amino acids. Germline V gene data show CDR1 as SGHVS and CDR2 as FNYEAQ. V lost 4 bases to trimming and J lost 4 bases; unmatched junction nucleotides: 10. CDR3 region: CASSWNPGTGGRETQYF. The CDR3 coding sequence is TGTGCCAGCAGCTGGAACCCCGGGACAGGGGGCCGAGAGACCCAGTACTTC.

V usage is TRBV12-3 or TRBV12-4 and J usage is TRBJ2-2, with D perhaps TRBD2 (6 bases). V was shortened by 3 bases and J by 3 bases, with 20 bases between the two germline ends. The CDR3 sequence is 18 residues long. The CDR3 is CASSFDLARGKHTGELFF. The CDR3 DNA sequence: TGTGCCAGCAGTTTTGACCTCGCCCGGGGGAAACACACCGGGGAGCTGTTTTTT.

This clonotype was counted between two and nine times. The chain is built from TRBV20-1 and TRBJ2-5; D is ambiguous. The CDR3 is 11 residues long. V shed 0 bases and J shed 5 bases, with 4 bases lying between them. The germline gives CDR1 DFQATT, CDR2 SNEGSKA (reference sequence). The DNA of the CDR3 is TGCAGTGCTAGAGAGAGGGAGACCCAGTACTTC. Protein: CSARERETQYF.

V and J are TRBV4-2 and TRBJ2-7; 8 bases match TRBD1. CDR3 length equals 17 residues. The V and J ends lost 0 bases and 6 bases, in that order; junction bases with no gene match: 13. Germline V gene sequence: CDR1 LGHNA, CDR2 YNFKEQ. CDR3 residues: CASSQDSDRGLQSEQYF. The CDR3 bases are TGTGCCAGCAGCCAAGATAGTGACAGGGGTCTTCAGAGCGAGCAGTACTTC.

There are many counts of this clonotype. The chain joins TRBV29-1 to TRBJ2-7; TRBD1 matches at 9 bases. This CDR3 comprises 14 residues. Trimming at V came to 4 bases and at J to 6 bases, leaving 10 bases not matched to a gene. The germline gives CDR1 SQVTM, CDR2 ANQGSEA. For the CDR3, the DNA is TGCAGCGTTGCCCCGAGACAGGGGGGGGGCGAGCAGTACTTC. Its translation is CSVAPRQGGGEQYF.

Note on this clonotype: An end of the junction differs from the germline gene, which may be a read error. The CDR3 DNA reads TGTGCCAGCGGCTTATCCGCGCGCCTACAAGAGACCCAGTACTTC. Protein sequence: CASGLSARLQETQYF. The chain combines TRBV7-2 with TRBJ2-5, with unresolved D. This CDR3 spans 15 amino acids. Germline CDR1 and CDR2: SGHTA and FQGNSA.

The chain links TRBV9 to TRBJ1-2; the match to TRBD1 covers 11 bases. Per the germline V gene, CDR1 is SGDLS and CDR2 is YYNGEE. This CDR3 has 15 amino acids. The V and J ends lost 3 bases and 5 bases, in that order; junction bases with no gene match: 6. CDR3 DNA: TGTGCCAGCAGCGCGGGACAGGGGGAATATTATGGCTACACCTTC. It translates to CASSAGQGEYYGYTF.

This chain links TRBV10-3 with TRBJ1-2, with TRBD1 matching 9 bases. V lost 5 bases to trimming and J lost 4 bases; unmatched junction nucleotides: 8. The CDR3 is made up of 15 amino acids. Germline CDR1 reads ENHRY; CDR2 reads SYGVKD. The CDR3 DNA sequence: TGTGCCATCAGTCCATTGACAGGGGGGTGCTATGGCTACACCTTC. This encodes CAISPLTGGCYGYTF.

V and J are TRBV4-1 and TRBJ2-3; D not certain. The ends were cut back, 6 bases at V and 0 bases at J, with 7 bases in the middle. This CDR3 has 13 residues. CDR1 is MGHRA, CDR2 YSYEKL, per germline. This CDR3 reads CASRASSTDTQYF. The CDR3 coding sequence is TGCGCCAGCAGGGCGTCAAGCACAGATACGCAGTATTTT.

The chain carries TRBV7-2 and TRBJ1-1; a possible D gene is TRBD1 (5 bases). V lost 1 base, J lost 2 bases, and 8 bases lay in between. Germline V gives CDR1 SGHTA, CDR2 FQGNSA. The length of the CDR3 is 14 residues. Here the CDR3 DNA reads TGTGCCAGCAGCTTAGGGGGGATCAACACTGAAGCTTTCTTT. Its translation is CASSLGGINTEAFF.

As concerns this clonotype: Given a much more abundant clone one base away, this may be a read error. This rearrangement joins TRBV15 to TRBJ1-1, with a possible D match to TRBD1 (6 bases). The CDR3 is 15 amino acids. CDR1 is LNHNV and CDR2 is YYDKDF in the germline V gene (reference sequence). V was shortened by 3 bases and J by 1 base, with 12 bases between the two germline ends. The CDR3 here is CATSSPTDRNTEAFF. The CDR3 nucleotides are TGTGCCACCAGCAGCCCAACGGACAGGAACACTGAAGCTTTCTTT.

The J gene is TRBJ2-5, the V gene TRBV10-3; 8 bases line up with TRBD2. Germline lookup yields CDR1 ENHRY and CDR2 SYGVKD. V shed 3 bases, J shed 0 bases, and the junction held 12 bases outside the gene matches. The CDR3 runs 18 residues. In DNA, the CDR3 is TGTGCCATCAGTGACTCCCCGGGGGGGGTAGAGGACCAAGAGACCCAGTACTTC. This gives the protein CAISDSPGGVEDQETQYF.

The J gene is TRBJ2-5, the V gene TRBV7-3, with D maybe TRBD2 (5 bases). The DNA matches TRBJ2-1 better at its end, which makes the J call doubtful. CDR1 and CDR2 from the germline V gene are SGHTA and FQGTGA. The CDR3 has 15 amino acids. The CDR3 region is CASSLRGSSYNEQFF. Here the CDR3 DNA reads TGTGCCAGCAGCTTACGAGGGAGCTCCTACAATGAGCAGTTCTTC.

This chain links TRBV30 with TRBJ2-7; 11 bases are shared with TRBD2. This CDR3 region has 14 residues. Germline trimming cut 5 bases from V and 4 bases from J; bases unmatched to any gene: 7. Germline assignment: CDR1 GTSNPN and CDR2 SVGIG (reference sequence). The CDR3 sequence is CAWGVAGGPYEQYF. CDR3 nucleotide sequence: TGTGCCTGGGGAGTAGCGGGAGGGCCGTACGAGCAGTACTTC.

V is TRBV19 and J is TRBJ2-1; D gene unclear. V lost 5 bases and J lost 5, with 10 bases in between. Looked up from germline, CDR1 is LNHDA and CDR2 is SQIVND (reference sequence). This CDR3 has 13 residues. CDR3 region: CASSVGSHNEQFF. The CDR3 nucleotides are TGTGCCAGTAGTGTCGGATCGCACAATGAGCAGTTCTTC.

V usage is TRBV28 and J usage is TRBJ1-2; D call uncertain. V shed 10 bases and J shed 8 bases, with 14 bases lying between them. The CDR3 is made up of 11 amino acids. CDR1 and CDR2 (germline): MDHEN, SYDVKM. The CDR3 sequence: CAIQEGEGYTF. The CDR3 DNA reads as TGTGCCATTCAGGAGGGTGAAGGCTACACCTTC.

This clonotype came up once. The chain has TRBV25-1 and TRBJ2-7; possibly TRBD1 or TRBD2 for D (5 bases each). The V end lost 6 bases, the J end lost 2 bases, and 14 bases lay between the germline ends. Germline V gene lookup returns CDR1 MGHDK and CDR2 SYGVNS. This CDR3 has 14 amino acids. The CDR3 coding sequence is TGTGCCAGCAGCGCCGGGACGGACACCTACGAGCAGTACTTC. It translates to CASSAGTDTYEQYF.